A selection of T cell receptor beta chains follows, all from one sample in a study of T-cell reconstitution after alpha-beta-depleted transplantation in children. Using its own MiXCR run on the PCR reads, TCRdb lists one record per CDR3 protein. Altogether over 450,000 distinct CDR3 sequences are present, 10% to 13% being singletons, with the ten largest covering around 2%. The sequencing used PBMCs, collected before TCRalphabeta/CD19-depleted stem cell transplant. The receptors come from a child under 10 years old with inherited bone marrow failure, due to receive a stem cell transplant. The CDR3 runs from the conserved cysteine through the conserved F or W. The order of the fields is J gene, D gene, clone size, V gene, CDR3 DNA, CDR3 protein. The D gene is left open where the match is weak. Rows may omit the clone size; those that give it use once, few, many or a size class.

j_gene: TRBJ2-5; d_gene: NA; abundance: many; v_gene: TRBV21-1; CDR3nt: TGTGCCAGCAGCAAAGGGGCAGGTCAAGAGACCCAGTACTTC; CDR3aa: CASSKGAGQETQYF
j_gene: TRBJ2-7; d_gene: NA; abundance: many; v_gene: TRBV27; CDR3nt: TGTGCCAGCAGTCCCTCCGAGCCCTACGAGCAGTACTTC; CDR3aa: CASSPSEPYEQYF
j_gene: TRBJ2-1; d_gene: TRBD2; abundance: many; v_gene: TRBV7-9; CDR3nt: TGTGCCAGCAGCCGAACTAGCGAGAATGAGCAGTTCTTC; CDR3aa: CASSRTSENEQFF
j_gene: TRBJ2-5; d_gene: NA; abundance: NA; v_gene: TRBV12-3/TRBV12-4; CDR3nt: TGTGCCAGCAGTGCGGGACGGAACCACCAAGAGACCCAGTACTTC; CDR3aa: CASSAGRNHQETQYF
j_gene: TRBJ1-6; d_gene: TRBD1; abundance: many; v_gene: TRBV27; CDR3nt: TGTGCCAGCGGGGGACAGGGTTCTTCACCCCTCCACTTT; CDR3aa: CASGGQGSSPLHF
j_gene: TRBJ2-2; d_gene: NA; abundance: many; v_gene: TRBV12-3/TRBV12-4; CDR3nt: TGTGCCAGCAGTTTCGGTACTACACCGAACACCGGGGAGCTGTTTTTT; CDR3aa: CASSFGTTPNTGELFF
j_gene: TRBJ2-1; d_gene: NA; abundance: many; v_gene: TRBV27; CDR3nt: TGTGCCAGCAGTCTCCTTAGTAGCTCCCACAATGAGCAGTTCTTC; CDR3aa: CASSLLSSSHNEQFF
j_gene: TRBJ2-7; d_gene: TRBD2; abundance: many; v_gene: TRBV5-6; CDR3nt: TGTGCCAGCAGCTTGGAGTATTTCGGGAGGGGCGAGCAGTACTTC; CDR3aa: CASSLEYFGRGEQYF
j_gene: TRBJ2-3; d_gene: TRBD2; abundance: many; v_gene: TRBV20-1; CDR3nt: TGCAGTGCTCGGTTAGCGGGAGGTGATACGCAGTATTTT; CDR3aa: CSARLAGGDTQYF
j_gene: TRBJ1-6; d_gene: NA; abundance: many; v_gene: TRBV6-5; CDR3nt: TGTGCCAGCAGCCTCACGGGTTCACCCCTCCACTTT; CDR3aa: CASSLTGSPLHF
j_gene: TRBJ2-2; d_gene: TRBD2; abundance: few; v_gene: TRBV7-2; CDR3nt: TGTGCCAGCAGCTTTCCCGGGAGGGAGAAAATCGGGGAGCTGTTTTTT; CDR3aa: CASSFPGREKIGELFF
j_gene: TRBJ2-5; d_gene: NA; abundance: many; v_gene: TRBV5-1; CDR3nt: TGCGCCAGCAGCTTGGCCGGAACGGGTCAAGAGACCCAGTACTTC; CDR3aa: CASSLAGTGQETQYF
j_gene: TRBJ2-2; d_gene: NA; abundance: many; v_gene: TRBV25-1; CDR3nt: TGTGCCAGCAGTGAATTTGGCCAGGACCTGGAACCTAGGACCGGGGAGCTGTTTTTT; CDR3aa: CASSEFGQDLEPRTGELFF
j_gene: TRBJ2-3; d_gene: NA; abundance: NA; v_gene: TRBV19; CDR3nt: TGTGCCAGTAGTATAGGCCTGGGCTGGTTTGGGGACACAGATACGCAGTATTTT; CDR3aa: CASSIGLGWFGDTDTQYF
j_gene: TRBJ2-3; d_gene: TRBD2; abundance: NA; v_gene: TRBV11-1; CDR3nt: TGTGCCAGCGGCTCCCCCGCCCTAGCGGGAGCAACAGATACGCAGTATTTT; CDR3aa: CASGSPALAGATDTQYF
j_gene: TRBJ1-1; d_gene: NA; abundance: many; v_gene: TRBV5-6; CDR3nt: TGTGCCAGCAGCTTGGCCGGACAGAGGACTGAAGCTTTCTTT; CDR3aa: CASSLAGQRTEAFF
j_gene: TRBJ2-3; d_gene: NA; abundance: many; v_gene: TRBV29-1; CDR3nt: TGCAGCGTTGCGCGGGCCGCAGATACGCAGTATTTT; CDR3aa: CSVARAADTQYF
j_gene: TRBJ2-7; d_gene: NA; abundance: NA; v_gene: TRBV15; CDR3nt: TGTGCCACCAGCAAACTAAGGGCCTACGAGCAGTACTTC; CDR3aa: CATSKLRAYEQYF
j_gene: TRBJ2-5; d_gene: NA; abundance: many; v_gene: TRBV12-3/TRBV12-4; CDR3nt: TGTGCCAGCTCAAAGGGGGATCAAGAGACCCAGTACTTC; CDR3aa: CASSKGDQETQYF
j_gene: TRBJ2-1; d_gene: NA; abundance: many; v_gene: TRBV5-1; CDR3nt: TGCGCCAGCAGCTTGGCCCGGACCCCACACAATGAGCAGTTCTTC; CDR3aa: CASSLARTPHNEQFF
j_gene: TRBJ2-1; d_gene: NA; abundance: many; v_gene: TRBV20-1; CDR3nt: TGCAGTGCTAGAGATCCCACAGTGATTAGAGCCAATGAGCAGTTCTTC; CDR3aa: CSARDPTVIRANEQFF
j_gene: TRBJ1-2; d_gene: NA; abundance: many; v_gene: TRBV28; CDR3nt: TGTGCCAGCAGTTTATGGGGTGGAGGGGCCCCAAACTATGGCTACACCTTC; CDR3aa: CASSLWGGGAPNYGYTF
j_gene: TRBJ2-2; d_gene: NA; abundance: many; v_gene: TRBV5-1; CDR3nt: TGCGCCAGCAAAGCGGGGATGCTTGTGGGGGCCAGCAGGAGGACCGGGGAGCTGTTTTTT; CDR3aa: CASKAGMLVGASRRTGELFF
j_gene: TRBJ2-7; d_gene: TRBD1; abundance: many; v_gene: TRBV29-1; CDR3nt: TGCAGCGTTGAAGCCGACAGGGGGCTTCGGTACGAGCAGTACTTC; CDR3aa: CSVEADRGLRYEQYF
j_gene: TRBJ1-1; d_gene: NA; abundance: NA; v_gene: TRBV18; CDR3nt: TGTGCCAGCTCACCATCGGCCCACACTGAAGCTTTCTTT; CDR3aa: CASSPSAHTEAFF
j_gene: TRBJ2-3; d_gene: TRBD1; abundance: many; v_gene: TRBV10-3; CDR3nt: TGTGCCATCAGTGAGTCTCCTCCGGGACAGGGGGGCGCAGATACGCAGTATTTT; CDR3aa: CAISESPPGQGGADTQYF
j_gene: TRBJ2-3; d_gene: TRBD2; abundance: few; v_gene: TRBV6-5; CDR3nt: TGTGCCAGCAGTTACTCAAGGGCGGGACTAGCGGGTTATACGCAGTATTTT; CDR3aa: CASSYSRAGLAGYTQYF
j_gene: TRBJ1-5; d_gene: NA; abundance: many; v_gene: TRBV7-2; CDR3nt: TGTGCCAGCAGCTTGAGGGGCCCCAATCAGCCCCAGCATTTT; CDR3aa: CASSLRGPNQPQHF
j_gene: TRBJ2-3; d_gene: NA; abundance: NA; v_gene: TRBV30; CDR3nt: TGTGCCTGGAGTGGTCTAGTGAGGACAGATACGCAGTATTTT; CDR3aa: CAWSGLVRTDTQYF
j_gene: TRBJ2-3; d_gene: NA; abundance: NA; v_gene: TRBV19; CDR3nt: TGTGCCAGTAGGGAGACAGGTAGCACAGATACGCAGTATTTT; CDR3aa: CASRETGSTDTQYF
j_gene: TRBJ2-5; d_gene: NA; abundance: many; v_gene: TRBV9; CDR3nt: TGTGCCAGCAGCGAGGATGGGTTGGCAGCCGAGACCCAGTACTTC; CDR3aa: CASSEDGLAAETQYF
j_gene: TRBJ1-1; d_gene: TRBD1; abundance: few; v_gene: TRBV29-1; CDR3nt: TGCAGCGTTGTACAGGGGCCCTTAGGAGCTGAAGCTTTCTTT; CDR3aa: CSVVQGPLGAEAFF
j_gene: TRBJ2-1; d_gene: NA; abundance: few; v_gene: TRBV4-3; CDR3nt: TGCGCCAGCAGCTCAGGAGAGGGCGCTGGATACAATGAGCAGTTCTTC; CDR3aa: CASSSGEGAGYNEQFF
j_gene: TRBJ2-1; d_gene: NA; abundance: many; v_gene: TRBV12-3/TRBV12-4; CDR3nt: TGTGCCAGCAGTCGAAGCGAGAATCTGTTCTTC; CDR3aa: CASSRSENLFF
j_gene: TRBJ2-3; d_gene: NA; abundance: many; v_gene: TRBV6-6; CDR3nt: TGTGCCAGTAGAATAGGGACAGATACGCAGTATTTT; CDR3aa: CASRIGTDTQYF